What follows are 3 T cell receptor beta chains derived from one specimen sequenced in a study of OX40 agonist ivuxolimab in advanced cancers. Generated by immunoSEQ multiplex PCR, the TCRdb table keeps only in-frame clones and is missing some. Of roughly 35,000 clones detected, 86% appear once; the ten largest clones hold roughly 2.4%. The sample in question was CD4+ or CD8+ T cells sorted from blood, obtained in a trial of the OX40 agonist ivuxolimab. Source of these receptors: an adult with an advanced solid tumor such as melanoma, head and neck, liver or kidney cancer.

This rearrangement joins TRBV5-4 to TRBJ2-7; TRBD1 or TRBD2 may be the D gene (5 bases each). The CDR3 covers 13 residues. With 1 base removed from V and 3 bases from J, the gap between germline ends came to 8 bases. From germline, CDR1 is SGHNT and CDR2 YYREEE (reference sequence). The CDR3 protein is CASSLMGVYEQYF. As DNA, the CDR3 is TGTGCCAGCAGCTTGATGGGGGTCTACGAGCAGTACTTC. Based on the CDR3 plus reference TRBV5-4 and TRBJ2-7, the full variable domain is ETGVTQSPTHLIKTRGQQVTLRCSSQSGHNTVSWYQQALGQGPQFIFQYYREEENGRGNFPPRFSGLQFPNYSSELNVNALELDDSALYLCASSLMGVYEQYFGPGTRLTVT.

This chain connects TRBV5-1 to TRBJ2-7, with D maybe TRBD1 (6 bases). Germline V lookup: CDR1 SGHRS, CDR2 YFSETQ. Trimming cost V 0 bases and J 6 bases, with 19 bases left between them. The CDR3 consists of 16 residues. The CDR3 region has the DNA TGCGCCAGCAGCTTGGATGCCGGGACACCGGCTACCGAGCAGTACTTC. It yields the protein CASSLDAGTPATEQYF.

V gene TRBV10-3 combines with J gene TRBJ1-1; no reliable D call. Per germline, CDR1 ENHRY and CDR2 SYGVKD. The CDR3 is 13 amino acids. V lost 6 bases and J lost 1, with 9 bases in between. The CDR3 region is CAISVGQNTEAFF. CDR3 sequence (DNA): TGTGCCATCAGCGTGGGTCAGAACACTGAAGCTTTCTTT.